This T cell receptor beta chain was observed in a study of OX40 agonist ivuxolimab in advanced cancers. Clones were sequenced by immunoSEQ multiplex PCR, and TCRdb holds only the in-frame ones, with some missing. The sample includes tens of thousands of clones, more than 75% of them seen just once. V shed 8 bases and J 2 bases; nucleotides not matched to a gene: 5. CDR1 and CDR2 from the germline V gene are MRHNA and SNTAGT. The CDR3 has 15 residues. The material was CD4+ or CD8+ T cells sorted from blood, obtained in a trial of the OX40 agonist ivuxolimab. This sequence was found in an adult with an advanced solid tumor such as melanoma, head and neck, liver or kidney cancer. The chain has TRBV6-4 and TRBJ2-1; 11 nucleotides agree with TRBD2. The CDR3 bases are TGTGCCAGCTCAATAGCGGGAGGGCCCTACAATGAGCAGTTCTTC. Amino acids: CASSIAGGPYNEQFF.